This is a list of T cell receptor beta chains from one sample in a study of T cells in Graves' hyperthyroidism and ophthalmopathy. TCRdb recomputed calls from the multiplex PCR reads with MiXCR, one row per CDR3 protein. The sample consists of roughly 740,000 distinct CDR3 sequences, about 15% of them appearing once. What was sequenced was blood. The receptors shown here come from a man between 18 and 29 years old with Graves' hyperthyroidism. The CDR3 runs from the conserved cysteine through the conserved F or W. Fields, in order: J gene, D gene, V gene, clone size, CDR3 DNA, CDR3 protein. D genes are given only for firm matches. Rows give clone size only sometimes, using once, few, many, or a class for an expanded clone.

J gene: TRBJ2-7; D gene: TRBD2; V gene: TRBV9; clone size: few; CDR3 DNA: TGTGCCAGCAGCGTAGATGTAGCGGGAGTTTACGAGCAGTACTTC; CDR3 protein: CASSVDVAGVYEQYF
J gene: TRBJ2-3; D gene: -; V gene: TRBV4-2; clone size: -; CDR3 DNA: TGTGCCAGCAGCCAAGGGGGATTCACAGATACGCAGTATTTT; CDR3 protein: CASSQGGFTDTQYF
J gene: TRBJ1-2; D gene: TRBD1; V gene: TRBV15; clone size: -; CDR3 DNA: TGTGCCACCAGCAGAGTGGAGGGGGCCTATGGCTACACCTTC; CDR3 protein: CATSRVEGAYGYTF
J gene: TRBJ2-3; D gene: TRBD2; V gene: TRBV20-1; clone size: few; CDR3 DNA: TGCAGTGCCATAGCGGGAGTTACAGATACGCAGTATTTT; CDR3 protein: CSAIAGVTDTQYF
J gene: TRBJ2-5; D gene: TRBD1; V gene: TRBV11-3; clone size: many; CDR3 DNA: TGTGCCAGCAACTCACGGACAGGGGCCTTGGCCCAGTACTTC; CDR3 protein: CASNSRTGALAQYF
J gene: TRBJ2-7; D gene: -; V gene: TRBV7-9; clone size: many; CDR3 DNA: TGTGCCAGCAGCTTAGGGGACACTCAGGGCGAGCAGTACTTC; CDR3 protein: CASSLGDTQGEQYF
J gene: TRBJ2-7; D gene: -; V gene: TRBV20-1; clone size: -; CDR3 DNA: TGCAGTGCTAGAAGCGCGGCCCGGGACGAGCAGTACTTC; CDR3 protein: CSARSAARDEQYF
J gene: TRBJ2-1; D gene: TRBD2; V gene: TRBV28; clone size: many; CDR3 DNA: TGTGCCAGCAGTTTTCTGGGACTAGCGGGAGGGCCCTACAATGAGCAGTTCTTC; CDR3 protein: CASSFLGLAGGPYNEQFF
J gene: TRBJ2-7; D gene: TRBD2; V gene: TRBV10-3; clone size: -; CDR3 DNA: TGTGCCATCAAGTTGAGCGGGAGCTCCTACGAGCAGTACTTC; CDR3 protein: CAIKLSGSSYEQYF
J gene: TRBJ1-2; D gene: -; V gene: TRBV28; clone size: many; CDR3 DNA: TGTGCCAGCAGTCACGGTTCTAACTATGGCTACACCTTC; CDR3 protein: CASSHGSNYGYTF
J gene: TRBJ2-3; D gene: TRBD1; V gene: TRBV5-1; clone size: few; CDR3 DNA: TGCGCCAGCAGCCTCAAAGGACAGGATTTCACAGATACGCAGTATTTT; CDR3 protein: CASSLKGQDFTDTQYF
J gene: TRBJ2-1; D gene: -; V gene: TRBV27; clone size: -; CDR3 DNA: TGTGCCAGCAGTTTGGATCATCTCAGTGAGCAGTTCTTC; CDR3 protein: CASSLDHLSEQFF
J gene: TRBJ1-4; D gene: -; V gene: TRBV29-1; clone size: few; CDR3 DNA: TGCAGCGTTGATACGGGTCAGGCGGATGAAAAACTGTTTTTT; CDR3 protein: CSVDTGQADEKLFF
J gene: TRBJ2-7; D gene: TRBD1; V gene: TRBV6-2/TRBV6-3; clone size: few; CDR3 DNA: TGTGCCAGCAGCGCCGGACAGGGAAACAGCGAGCAGTACTTC; CDR3 protein: CASSAGQGNSEQYF
J gene: TRBJ1-5; D gene: -; V gene: TRBV30; clone size: -; CDR3 DNA: TGTGCCTGGATAGGACAGACCGATCAGCCCCAGCATTTT; CDR3 protein: CAWIGQTDQPQHF
J gene: TRBJ2-3; D gene: -; V gene: TRBV14; clone size: -; CDR3 DNA: TGTGCCAGCAGCCAAGTTACCGGGACTTACTCTGATACGCAGTATTTT; CDR3 protein: CASSQVTGTYSDTQYF
J gene: TRBJ2-2; D gene: TRBD1; V gene: TRBV28; clone size: -; CDR3 DNA: TGTGCCAGCAAACGGGGGGACAGGGACACCGGGGAGCTGTTTTTT; CDR3 protein: CASKRGDRDTGELFF
J gene: TRBJ2-1; D gene: TRBD1; V gene: TRBV5-5; clone size: -; CDR3 DNA: TGTGCCAGCAGCTCGGAGGGACAGGCCGACGGCAATGAGCAGTTCTTC; CDR3 protein: CASSSEGQADGNEQFF
J gene: TRBJ2-7; D gene: -; V gene: TRBV6-1; clone size: -; CDR3 DNA: TGTGCCATCAGTGAGTCCCAAGGGCGAGGCTCCTACGAGCAGTACTTC; CDR3 protein: CAISESQGRGSYEQYF
J gene: TRBJ1-2; D gene: TRBD1; V gene: TRBV11-1; clone size: -; CDR3 DNA: TGTGCCAGCAGCACCAGACGACAGGGCCCCTGGACCTTC; CDR3 protein: CASSTRRQGPWTF
J gene: TRBJ2-1; D gene: -; V gene: TRBV29-1; clone size: many; CDR3 DNA: TGCAGCGTTGAGACGGAATGGCCTAGCTCCTACAATGAGCAGTTCTTC; CDR3 protein: CSVETEWPSSYNEQFF
J gene: TRBJ2-7; D gene: -; V gene: TRBV19; clone size: few; CDR3 DNA: TGTGCCAGTACGAGCGGTGGGGTCTACGAGCAGTACTTC; CDR3 protein: CASTSGGVYEQYF